The 18 T cell receptor beta chains below were found in one sample sequenced in a study of PD-L1 blockade in urothelial cancer. Documented time point: pretreatment peripheral blood. Measured with immunoSEQ multiplex PCR; TCRdb has only the in-frame clones, and not every one. The sample lists 70,000 to 85,000 clones, roughly nine tenths occurring once. Sample: PBMCs, taken around atezolizumab (anti-PD-L1) treatment. The receptor set was obtained from a man aged 65-85 years with urothelial cancer.

The CDR3 DNA sequence: TGTGCCAGCTCACCGGGACAGGTTGTGCATAATGAAAAACTGTTTTTT. Amino acids: CASSPGQVVHNEKLFF. This chain connects TRBV18 to TRBJ1-4, with 8 positions matching TRBD1. J lost 4 bases, V lost 3 bases, and 7 bases had no gene match. The CDR3 is 16 residues long. Looked up from germline, CDR1 is KGHSH and CDR2 is LQKENI. Using reference TRBV18 and TRBJ1-4 for the parts outside the CDR3, the full variable domain is NAGVMQNPRHLVRRRGQEARLRCSPMKGHSHVYWYRQLPEEGLKFMVYLQKENIIDESGMPKERFSAEFPKEGPSILRIQQVVRGDSAAYFCASSPGQVVHNEKLFFGSGTQLSVL.

This chain links TRBV9 with TRBJ2-1, with D tentatively TRBD2 (6 bases). Germline-derived CDR1 and CDR2 are SGDLS and YYNGEE. The CDR3 runs to 16 residues. The V and J ends lost 0 bases and 6 bases respectively, with 16 bases between them. CDR3 amino acids: CASSVGRGVFFNEQFF. DNA for the CDR3: TGTGCCAGCAGCGTAGGGCGGGGTGTGTTTTTCAATGAGCAGTTCTTC.

The chain has TRBV28 and TRBJ2-5; the D is unclear. Trimming pared 7 bases from V and 0 bases from J, leaving 9 bases between. CDR1 is MDHEN, CDR2 SYDVKM, per germline. The CDR3 covers 13 residues. CDR3 region: CASMPANQETQYF. Here the CDR3 DNA reads TGTGCCAGCATGCCCGCGAACCAAGAGACCCAGTACTTC.

The chain has TRBV6-5 and TRBJ2-1, with 7 bases fitting TRBD2. V lost 6 bases and J lost 0; bases outside the gene matches: 5. This CDR3 is built from 15 residues. Germline-derived CDR1 and CDR2 are MNHEY and SVGAGI. CDR3 coding DNA: TGTGCCAGCAGCGGGAGGCGGAGCTCCTACAATGAGCAGTTCTTC. Encoded protein: CASSGRRSSYNEQFF.

This clone was observed once. The chain combines TRBV19 with TRBJ1-5; D perhaps matches TRBD1 (5 bases). The germline V gene encodes CDR1 LNHDA and CDR2 SQIVND (reference sequence). This CDR3 comprises 14 residues. V lost 4 bases, J lost 5 bases, and 12 bases lay in between. CDR3 nucleotides: TGTGCCAGTAGTAAGGGACTTCGGGATCAGCCCCAGCATTTT. This gives the protein CASSKGLRDQPQHF.

The rearrangement links TRBV29-1 to TRBJ1-2; D not resolved. CDR3 length: 13 residues. Germline CDR1 is SQVTM and CDR2 is ANQGSEA. Trimming took 4 bases from V and 3 from J, leaving 12 bases between them. CDR3 residues: CSVGIREDYGYTF. In nucleotides, the CDR3 is TGCAGCGTTGGGATCCGGGAGGACTATGGCTACACCTTC. The whole variable domain, remainder taken from reference TRBV29-1 and TRBJ1-2, is SAVISQKPSRDICQRGTSLTIQCQVDSQVTMMFWYRQQPGQSLTLIATANQGSEATYESGFVIDKFPISRPNLTFSTLTVSNMSPEDSSIYLCSVGIREDYGYTFGSGTRLTVV.

This chain joins TRBV18 and TRBJ2-1; 9 nucleotides align to TRBD1. CDR3 size: 15 residues. V was pared by 2 bases and J by 9 bases, with 8 bases of the junction left unmatched. Germline CDR1 reads KGHSH; CDR2 reads LQKENI. The chain's CDR3 is CASSPAGTGRGEQFF. The CDR3 DNA is TGTGCCAGCTCACCAGCTGGGACAGGGCGTGGTGAGCAGTTCTTC.

The rearrangement uses TRBV28 and TRBJ2-1; D is unresolved. V was trimmed by 7 bases and J by 7 bases, leaving 8 bases between them. The CDR3 runs 11 residues. Germline V gene lookup returns CDR1 MDHEN and CDR2 SYDVKM. Written as DNA, the CDR3 is TGTGCCAGCATTAAGACAAATGAGCAGTTCTTC. Its protein is CASIKTNEQFF.

V usage is TRBV5-5 and J usage is TRBJ1-4, with 7 positions matching TRBD1. CDR3 size: 17 residues. Looked up from germline, CDR1 is SGHKS and CDR2 is YYEKEE (reference sequence). V trimming: 0 bases; J trimming: 3 bases; junction bases outside the gene matches: 8. CDR3 sequence reads: CASSLGQGVRANEKLFF. CDR3 DNA: TGTGCCAGCAGCTTGGGTCAGGGGGTTCGGGCTAATGAAAAACTGTTTTTT. Complete variable domain (other parts from reference TRBV5-5 and TRBJ1-4): DAGVTQSPTHLIKTRGQQVTLRCSPISGHKSVSWYQQVLGQGPQFIFQYYEKEERGRGNFPDRFSARQFPNYSSELNVNALLLGDSALYLCASSLGQGVRANEKLFFGSGTQLSVL.

The chain employs TRBV14 and TRBJ2-5, with D possibly TRBD2 on 6 matching bases. Looked up from germline, CDR1 is SGHDN and CDR2 is FVKESK. The CDR3 loop spans 16 amino acids. V lost 2 bases and J lost 4, with 17 bases in between. CDR3 in DNA: TGTGCCAGCAGCCAACGTTTCCAGGGAGGAGGAGAGACCCAGTACTTC. Protein: CASSQRFQGGGETQYF. The whole variable domain, filled in from reference TRBV14 and TRBJ2-5, reads EAGVTQFPSHSVIEKGQTVTLRCDPISGHDNLYWYRRVMGKEIKFLLHFVKESKQDESGMPNNRFLAERTGGTYSTLKVQPAELEDSGVYFCASSQRFQGGGETQYFGPGTRLLVL.

The rearrangement uses TRBV5-4 and TRBJ2-1; 11 bases fit TRBD2. Germline V gene data show CDR1 as SGHNT and CDR2 as YYREEE (reference sequence). This CDR3 is 18 amino acids long. The ends lost 5 bases at V and 1 base at J; junction bases unmatched: 11. The CDR3 protein is CASSSRLAGIGSYNEQFF. In nucleotides, the CDR3 is TGTGCCAGCAGTTCTAGACTAGCGGGAATCGGGTCCTACAATGAGCAGTTCTTC.

The chain combines TRBV28 with TRBJ1-4, with D unresolved. The CDR3 sequence is 13 residues long. Germline CDR1 is MDHEN and CDR2 is SYDVKM. V lost 10 bases and J lost 0, with 9 bases in between. The CDR3 here is CATRLSTNEKLFF. In nucleotides, the CDR3 is TGTGCCACACGACTATCAACTAATGAAAAACTGTTTTTT.

The chain links TRBV19 to TRBJ2-7, with 7 bases matching TRBD2. With V trimmed by 5 bases and J by 0 bases, 10 bases remained unmatched. CDR3 length: 16 amino acids. Germline CDR1 LNHDA, CDR2 SQIVND (reference sequence). The CDR3 region is CASSLDSGWSSYEQYF. CDR3 in DNA: TGTGCCAGTAGTCTGGATAGCGGGTGGAGCTCCTACGAGCAGTACTTC.

The genes are TRBV6-1 and TRBJ1-1, with D unresolved. Per the germline V gene, CDR1 is MNHNS and CDR2 is SASEGT. Trimming removed 7 bases from V and 7 bases from J, with 19 bases in between. The CDR3 is made up of 14 amino acids. This CDR3 reads CASTSAAAVGEAFF. The CDR3 coding sequence is TGTGCCAGCACCTCTGCGGCGGCTGTGGGTGAAGCTTTCTTT.

J is TRBJ1-1 and V is TRBV9; D gene ambiguous. V lost 0 bases, J lost 1 base, and 4 bases lay in between. Germline V lookup: CDR1 SGDLS, CDR2 YYNGEE. The length of the CDR3 is 13 residues. The CDR3 DNA sequence: TGTGCCAGCAGCGTAGTGCGGAACACTGAAGCTTTCTTT. Translation: CASSVVRNTEAFF. The entire variable domain, with the rest obtained from reference TRBV9 and TRBJ1-1, is as follows: DSGVTQTPKHLITATGQRVTLRCSPRSGDLSVYWYQQSLDQGLQFLIQYYNGEERAKGNILERFSAQQFPDLHSELNLSSLELGDSALYFCASSVVRNTEAFFGQGTRLTVV.

This clone was counted only a few times. The rearrangement links TRBV6-5 to TRBJ2-1, with D perhaps matching TRBD1 (6 bases). V lost 0 bases and J 9 bases, leaving 15 bases between the germline ends. Germline CDR1 reads MNHEY; CDR2 reads SVGAGI. CDR3 length: 15 amino acids. CDR3 nucleotides: TGTGCCAGCAGTTACTCGACAGGTGGAGCAGGTGAGCAGTTCTTC. It is translated as CASSYSTGGAGEQFF.

The V gene is TRBV4-1, the J gene TRBJ2-1; TRBD2 matches 11 bases. Germline values: CDR1 MGHRA, CDR2 YSYEKL. The CDR3 has 15 amino acids. The V gene end was trimmed by 4 bases and the J gene end by 10 bases; junction bases not matched to a gene: 9. The CDR3 is CASSRGLAGLWEQFF. The DNA for the CDR3 is TGCGCCAGCAGCCGCGGACTAGCGGGCCTCTGGGAGCAGTTCTTC.

The genes are TRBV6-1 and TRBJ2-5, with 15 bases fitting TRBD2. This CDR3 is built from 16 residues. From germline, CDR1 is MNHNS and CDR2 SASEGT. V dropped 3 bases and J dropped 9; count of bases not matched to a gene: 8. The CDR3 sequence is CASSDGTSGRHVAQYF. The CDR3 nucleotides are TGTGCCAGCAGTGATGGGACTAGCGGGAGGCACGTGGCCCAGTACTTC.